The table lists the clone carrying this T cell receptor (beta chain) with many counts. Its target is not known. The data were obtained in a study of T cells after yellow fever vaccination. This CDR3 spans 12 amino acids. The V and J ends lost 5 bases and 1 base respectively, with 5 bases between them. Germline V gene data show CDR1 as SEHNR and CDR2 as FQNEAQ (reference sequence). Overall study results and limits: Shared CD4/CD8 clonotypes were a small share, likely from convergent recombination. Researchers report a weaker secondary response that nonetheless peaked faster, day 5 versus 15. There was a possibility that FACS-sorted repertoires contained abundant clonotypes contaminating from the bulk population.

One entry per CDR3 protein, called by TCRdb with MiXCR from the 5' RACE reads. The data show about 400,000 distinct CDR3 sequences, with 6% to 8% seen just once and 15% held by the top ten. This chain links TRBV7-9 with TRBJ2-5, with D hard to call. The receptor comes from a man in his thirties or forties who received the YFV17D yellow fever vaccine. Specimen: PBMCs, collected 5 days after the yellow fever booster vaccination. CDR3 nucleotide sequence: TGTGCCAGCAGCAACCTCCAAGAGACCCAGTACTTC. It yields the protein CASSNLQETQYF.